The rows below give T cell receptor beta chains drawn from one sample of a study of identical twins. TCRdb processed the 5' RACE reads anew with MiXCR; each CDR3 protein has one entry. In the table there are 1.5 million to 2 million distinct CDR3 sequences, around a third of which are singletons. The sequenced sample was cord blood. The origin of the receptors is a newborn girl in good health. Both conserved end residues are part of each CDR3. The order of the fields is CDR3 length, J gene, D gene, V gene, clone size, CDR3 protein, CDR3 DNA. A D gene is named only where the DNA matches it firmly. For some rows the clone size is stated as once, few or many, or as a class when expanded; others skip it.

CDR3 length: 16
J gene: TRBJ2-3
D gene: NA
V gene: TRBV19
clone size: once
CDR3 protein: CASSPLRGSITDTQYF
CDR3 DNA: TGTGCCAGTAGTCCCCTCCGGGGTTCCATTACAGATACGCAGTATTTT

CDR3 length: 15
J gene: TRBJ2-1
D gene: TRBD1
V gene: TRBV3-1
clone size: NA
CDR3 protein: CASSQEGTGTREQFF
CDR3 DNA: TGTGCCAGCAGCCAAGAAGGGACAGGGACGCGCGAGCAGTTCTTC

CDR3 length: 13
J gene: TRBJ2-1
D gene: NA
V gene: TRBV28
clone size: many
CDR3 protein: CASSLFLAHEQFF
CDR3 DNA: TGTGCCAGCAGTTTATTTCTAGCGCATGAGCAGTTCTTC

CDR3 length: 13
J gene: TRBJ2-7
D gene: TRBD1
V gene: TRBV29-1
clone size: NA
CDR3 protein: CSVARQGLGEQYF
CDR3 DNA: TGCAGCGTTGCCCGACAGGGGCTGGGGGAGCAGTACTTC

CDR3 length: 16
J gene: TRBJ2-3
D gene: TRBD2
V gene: TRBV7-2
clone size: few
CDR3 protein: CASSLVLAVGVDTQYF
CDR3 DNA: TGTGCCAGCAGCTTAGTTCTAGCGGTAGGGGTGGATACGCAGTATTTT

CDR3 length: 15
J gene: TRBJ2-3
D gene: NA
V gene: TRBV28
clone size: NA
CDR3 protein: CASSLRLGLTDTQYF
CDR3 DNA: TGTGCCAGCAGTTTGCGACTAGGGTTGACAGATACGCAGTATTTT

CDR3 length: 16
J gene: TRBJ2-1
D gene: TRBD2
V gene: TRBV25-1
clone size: NA
CDR3 protein: CASRSLTSGSYNEQFF
CDR3 DNA: TGTGCCAGCAGGTCCCTTACTAGCGGGAGCTACAATGAGCAGTTCTTC

CDR3 length: 16
J gene: TRBJ2-5
D gene: TRBD2
V gene: TRBV10-1
clone size: few
CDR3 protein: CASSDVAGGPQETQYF
CDR3 DNA: TGCGCCAGCAGTGATGTAGCGGGGGGTCCTCAAGAGACCCAGTACTTC

CDR3 length: 19
J gene: TRBJ2-3
D gene: TRBD2
V gene: TRBV6-1
clone size: NA
CDR3 protein: CASRRTSGGSTESTDTQYF
CDR3 DNA: TGTGCCAGCAGAAGGACTAGCGGGGGGTCCACAGAGAGTACAGATACGCAGTATTTT

CDR3 length: 15
J gene: TRBJ2-7
D gene: NA
V gene: TRBV20-1
clone size: few
CDR3 protein: CSANDRGLAGGEQYF
CDR3 DNA: TGCAGTGCTAACGACAGGGGGCTAGCGGGGGGCGAGCAGTACTTC

CDR3 length: 15
J gene: TRBJ2-1
D gene: TRBD2
V gene: TRBV3-1
clone size: NA
CDR3 protein: CASSPGTSYRNEQFF
CDR3 DNA: TGTGCCAGCAGCCCCGGGACTAGCTACAGAAATGAGCAGTTCTTC

CDR3 length: 17
J gene: TRBJ2-3
D gene: NA
V gene: TRBV4-2
clone size: few
CDR3 protein: CASSQEGLAYSTDTQYF
CDR3 DNA: TGTGCCAGCAGCCAAGAGGGGCTAGCGTACAGCACAGATACGCAGTATTTT

CDR3 length: 13
J gene: TRBJ1-2
D gene: NA
V gene: TRBV4-1
clone size: NA
CDR3 protein: CASSPFRGYGYTF
CDR3 DNA: TGCGCCAGCAGCCCTTTCAGGGGCTATGGCTACACCTTC

CDR3 length: 17
J gene: TRBJ2-4
D gene: NA
V gene: TRBV7-8
clone size: few
CDR3 protein: CASSLAPKSEGKNIQYF
CDR3 DNA: TGTGCCAGCAGCTTAGCGCCTAAGTCCGAGGGGAAAAACATTCAGTACTTC

CDR3 length: 19
J gene: TRBJ2-7
D gene: TRBD2
V gene: TRBV10-3
clone size: NA
CDR3 protein: CAIRRKAGLAGAPRDEQYF
CDR3 DNA: TGTGCCATCAGGAGAAAAGCGGGACTAGCGGGAGCTCCAAGGGACGAGCAGTACTTC

CDR3 length: 16
J gene: TRBJ2-6
D gene: NA
V gene: TRBV4-2
clone size: few
CDR3 protein: CASSPYQGSGANVLTF
CDR3 DNA: TGTGCCAGCAGCCCATATCAGGGAAGTGGGGCCAACGTCCTGACTTTC

CDR3 length: 14
J gene: TRBJ1-2
D gene: NA
V gene: TRBV10-3
clone size: many
CDR3 protein: CAITPGTYNYGYTF
CDR3 DNA: TGTGCCATCACCCCCGGGACTTATAACTATGGCTACACCTTC

CDR3 length: 14
J gene: TRBJ2-7
D gene: NA
V gene: TRBV4-1
clone size: few
CDR3 protein: CASSHPGDSYEQYF
CDR3 DNA: TGCGCCAGCAGCCATCCAGGGGACTCCTACGAGCAGTACTTC

CDR3 length: 14
J gene: TRBJ2-1
D gene: TRBD2
V gene: TRBV29-1
clone size: many
CDR3 protein: CSVEDREGYNEQFF
CDR3 DNA: TGCAGCGTTGAGGACCGGGAGGGATACAATGAGCAGTTCTTC

CDR3 length: 15
J gene: TRBJ2-7
D gene: TRBD2
V gene: TRBV18
clone size: few
CDR3 protein: CASSLDGTRVHEQYF
CDR3 DNA: TGTGCCAGCTCACTTGACGGGACTAGAGTCCACGAGCAGTACTTC

CDR3 length: 17
J gene: TRBJ2-7
D gene: TRBD2
V gene: TRBV28
clone size: NA
CDR3 protein: CASSLPQLAGGSNEQYF
CDR3 DNA: TGTGCCAGCAGTTTACCCCAACTAGCGGGAGGGTCCAATGAGCAGTACTTC

CDR3 length: 13
J gene: TRBJ1-5
D gene: NA
V gene: TRBV29-1
clone size: few
CDR3 protein: CSVETGSNQPQHF
CDR3 DNA: TGCAGCGTTGAGACGGGAAGCAATCAGCCCCAGCATTTT

CDR3 length: 15
J gene: TRBJ2-7
D gene: NA
V gene: TRBV15
clone size: few
CDR3 protein: CATSRVWQGGYEQYF
CDR3 DNA: TGTGCCACCAGCAGAGTCTGGCAGGGGGGCTACGAGCAGTACTTC

CDR3 length: 14
J gene: TRBJ2-3
D gene: NA
V gene: TRBV7-3
clone size: NA
CDR3 protein: CASSLNPTTDTQYF
CDR3 DNA: TGTGCCAGCAGCTTAAATCCTACCACAGATACGCAGTATTTT

CDR3 length: 13
J gene: TRBJ1-1
D gene: NA
V gene: TRBV11-3
clone size: NA
CDR3 protein: CASSLDPYTEAFF
CDR3 DNA: TGTGCCAGCAGCTTAGATCCCTACACTGAAGCTTTCTTT

CDR3 length: 13
J gene: TRBJ2-5
D gene: NA
V gene: TRBV10-3
clone size: NA
CDR3 protein: CAISGGDGNEQYF
CDR3 DNA: TGTGCCATCAGTGGTGGGGATGGGAATGAGCAGTACTTC

CDR3 length: 15
J gene: TRBJ1-2
D gene: TRBD1
V gene: TRBV3-1
clone size: few
CDR3 protein: CASSQSLGTGYGYTF
CDR3 DNA: TGTGCCAGCAGCCAATCCCTCGGGACAGGCTATGGCTACACCTTC